These 21 T cell receptor beta chains were all obtained from the same sample, sequenced in a study of T cell repertoires in cytomegalovirus infection. One entry per CDR3 protein results from TCRdb running MiXCR on the reads. The table records 300,000 or so distinct CDR3 sequences, 25% of them present only once. What was sequenced was PBMCs. These receptors originate from a human donor in good health (CMV status not recorded). Some clones in this sample may be carry-over from other donors' samples.

This clonotype showed up just a few times. CDR3 sequence reads: CSAREGGGSPLHF. Written as DNA, the CDR3 is TGCAGTGCTAGAGAAGGGGGAGGTTCACCCCTCCACTTT. The gene calls are TRBV20-1 and TRBJ1-6, with D possibly matching TRBD1 (6 bases). V was cut by 0 bases and J by 9 bases, with 9 bases left in between. Germline V CDR1 and CDR2: DFQATT, SNEGSKA (reference sequence). This CDR3 region has 13 residues.

The sample holds many counts of this clonotype. The chain has TRBV11-2 and TRBJ1-1, with D unclear. V was trimmed by 2 bases and J by 1 base, leaving 8 bases between them. The CDR3 extends over 14 amino acids. Looked up from germline, CDR1 is SGHAT and CDR2 is FQNNGV. This chain's CDR3 is CASSLRRGNTEAFF. The CDR3 DNA sequence: TGTGCCAGCAGCTTAAGACGGGGGAACACTGAAGCTTTCTTT. The complete variable domain, with remaining parts taken from reference TRBV11-2 and TRBJ1-1, reads EAGVAQSPRYKIIEKRQSVAFWCNPISGHATLYWYQQILGQGPKLLIQFQNNGVVDDSQLPKDRFSAERLKGVDSTLKIQPAKLEDSAVYLCASSLRRGNTEAFFGQGTRLTVV.

This clonotype was seen at least ten times. The chain combines TRBV6-6 with TRBJ2-1; TRBD2 might be the D (6 bases). With 2 bases removed from V and 3 bases from J, the gap between germline ends came to 14 bases. Per germline, CDR1 MNHNY and CDR2 SVGAGI (reference sequence). The CDR3 is 16 amino acids. The CDR3 here is CASSYGSGRDYNEQFF. The CDR3, as DNA: TGTGCCAGCAGTTACGGTAGCGGTCGTGACTACAATGAGCAGTTCTTC.

This chain joins TRBV5-1 and TRBJ2-3; 8 nucleotides match TRBD2. Trimming removed 2 bases from V and 3 bases from J; junction bases left unmatched: 2. Per germline, CDR1 SGHRS and CDR2 YFSETQ. The CDR3 is 14 amino acids. The CDR3 is CASSFSGETDTQYF. The CDR3 DNA is TGCGCCAGCAGCTTTAGCGGGGAGACAGATACGCAGTATTTT.

This clonotype has only a few counts. The chain has TRBV15 and TRBJ2-5; D not certain. The ends were cut back, 1 base at V and 2 bases at J, with 14 bases in the middle. Germline V gene sequence: CDR1 LNHNV, CDR2 YYDKDF (reference sequence). The CDR3 sequence is 16 residues long. DNA for the CDR3: TGTGCCACCAGCAGAGCGCACCTAGGAACTCAAGAGACCCAGTACTTC. Translated: CATSRAHLGTQETQYF.

This clonotype counts as medium-sized (0.01 to 0.1%). V and J are TRBV7-8 and TRBJ1-1; D possibly corresponds to TRBD1 (6 bases). The germline V and J ends were trimmed by 5 bases and 0 bases, with 19 bases remaining between them. Germline CDR1 reads SGHVS; CDR2 reads FQNEAQ. The CDR3 sequence is 17 residues long. DNA of the CDR3: TGTGCCAGCAGCCGCGGCTCGGACAGCTTTATGAACACTGAAGCTTTCTTT. Translating it yields CASSRGSDSFMNTEAFF.

The chain is built from TRBV5-1 and TRBJ1-1, with D perhaps TRBD1 (5 bases). The CDR3 consists of 15 residues. The V end lost 0 bases, the J end lost 4 bases, and 13 bases lay between the germline ends. The V gene's germline CDR1 is SGHRS and CDR2 YFSETQ. The CDR3 protein is CASSLEGSRATEAFF. DNA of the CDR3: TGCGCCAGCAGCTTGGAAGGATCCAGGGCCACTGAAGCTTTCTTT.

This chain uses TRBV28 with TRBJ1-3; TRBD1 matches at 12 bases. V shed 2 bases, J shed 4 bases, and the junction held 3 bases outside the gene matches. The CDR3 totals 16 residues. From germline, CDR1 is MDHEN and CDR2 SYDVKM. This CDR3 is CASSLGGQGAGNTIYF. In DNA form, the CDR3 reads TGTGCCAGCAGTTTAGGGGGACAGGGGGCAGGAAACACCATATATTTT.

The chain combines TRBV10-3 with TRBJ2-7; TRBD2 matches 7 bases. V gave up 7 bases and J gave up 0 bases; unmatched junction bases: 9. Germline V lookup: CDR1 ENHRY, CDR2 SYGVKD. The CDR3 has 15 residues. CDR3 DNA sequence: TGTGCCATCAAGGAAGCGGGGCCCAGCTCCTACGAGCAGTACTTC. As protein: CAIKEAGPSSYEQYF.

V is TRBV29-1 and J is TRBJ2-1; the D is unclear. CDR1 and CDR2 from the germline V gene are SQVTM and ANQGSEA. Trimming shortened V by 4 bases and J by 2 bases, and 6 bases separated the two germline ends. This CDR3 is 12 amino acids long. CDR3 coding DNA: TGCAGCGTTGCCGAGACCTACAATGAGCAGTTCTTC. Its translation is CSVAETYNEQFF.

There are a few counts of this clonotype. The rearrangement uses TRBV6-2 or TRBV6-3 and TRBJ1-4; TRBD1 is a possible D gene (6 bases). V dropped 4 bases and J dropped 8 bases, with 14 bases sitting between them. This CDR3 region has 14 residues. The germline V gene encodes CDR1 MNHEY and CDR2 SVGEGT. For the CDR3, the DNA is TGTGCCAGCAGTTTCCACAGGGCGACGGAAAAACTGTTTTTT. Protein sequence: CASSFHRATEKLFF.

The chain couples TRBV20-1 to TRBJ2-1; D is unclear. The CDR3 covers 14 residues. Per the germline V gene, CDR1 is DFQATT and CDR2 is SNEGSKA (reference sequence). V was trimmed by 6 bases and J by 1 base, leaving 13 bases between them. Here the CDR3 reads CSATNRLSYNEQFF. CDR3 sequence (DNA): TGCAGTGCCACCAACCGACTGTCCTACAATGAGCAGTTCTTC.

This clonotype appeared many times. The chain joins TRBV7-2 to TRBJ2-1, with D uncertain. Germline lookup yields CDR1 SGHTA and CDR2 FQGNSA. The CDR3 extends over 15 amino acids. Trimming removed 6 bases from V and 0 bases from J, with 12 bases in between. CDR3 sequence (DNA): TGTGCCAGCAGTCCGAGCGCGAGCTCCTACAATGAGCAGTTCTTC. It translates to CASSPSASSYNEQFF.

The table lists this clonotype with a count of one. V gene TRBV7-9 combines with J gene TRBJ2-6; tentatively, D is TRBD1 (6 bases). The CDR3 is 14 residues long. Germline V lookup: CDR1 SEHNR, CDR2 FQNEAQ (reference sequence). Between the trimmed V and J ends, which lost 11 bases and 3 bases, there was a span of 14 bases. The CDR3 spells CAEEQGYGANVLTF. The DNA for the CDR3 is TGTGCCGAGGAACAGGGTTATGGGGCCAACGTCCTGACTTTC.

The chain couples TRBV5-1 to TRBJ2-5; maybe TRBD1 (6 bases). There are 14 residues in the CDR3. The V end lost 1 base, the J end lost 2 bases, and 9 bases lay between the germline ends. CDR1 and CDR2 (germline): SGHRS, YFSETQ. Here the CDR3 reads CASSLTGMQETQYF. The CDR3 bases are TGCGCCAGCAGCTTGACAGGGATGCAAGAGACCCAGTACTTC.

The chain combines TRBV6-6 with TRBJ2-1; TRBD2 aligns across 9 bases. CDR1 MNHNY and CDR2 SVGAGI come from the germline V gene (reference sequence). V gave up 0 bases and J gave up 4 bases; unmatched junction bases: 10. The CDR3 length is 18 residues. This CDR3 is CASSYSRGGGSYYNEQFF. The CDR3, as DNA: TGTGCCAGCAGTTACTCGCGGGGGGGCGGCTCCTATTACAATGAGCAGTTCTTC.

The chain combines TRBV5-1 with TRBJ2-3, with TRBD2 matching over 7 bases. Germline CDR1 reads SGHRS; CDR2 reads YFSETQ. J lost 6 bases, V lost 4 bases, and 11 bases had no gene match. The CDR3 is made up of 15 amino acids. In DNA form, the CDR3 reads TGCGCCAGCAGCCCGCGGGGGTGGGACGTCGATACGCAGTATTTT. This sequence encodes CASSPRGWDVDTQYF.

V and J are TRBV3-1 and TRBJ2-5, with D hard to call. V lost 2 bases, J lost 7 bases, and 11 bases lay in between. Germline CDR1 reads LGHDT; CDR2 reads YNNKEL (reference sequence). The CDR3 is 13 residues long. The CDR3 region has the DNA TGTGCCAGCAGCCAAACCGGGTCGGGGACCCAGTACTTC. Translating it yields CASSQTGSGTQYF.

The sample holds many counts of this clonotype. The rearrangement joins TRBV12-3 or TRBV12-4 to TRBJ2-2, with unresolved D. V lost 6 bases, J lost 3 bases, and 11 bases lay in between. The CDR3 runs 14 residues. The DNA for the CDR3 is TGTGCCAGCAGCCTCTCGCTTGACACCGGGGAGCTGTTTTTT. This translates into CASSLSLDTGELFF.

In this sample, this clonotype turned up once. The rearrangement joins TRBV20-1 to TRBJ1-1; TRBD1 matches 8 bases. Looked up from germline, CDR1 is DFQATT and CDR2 is SNEGSKA (reference sequence). V shed 0 bases, J shed 10 bases, and the junction held 13 bases outside the gene matches. The CDR3 contains 15 residues. CDR3 sequence (DNA): TGCAGTGCTAGAGAGGGGGCAGGGGGCGCGGGTAGAGCTTTCTTT. Its translation: CSAREGAGGAGRAFF.

The gene calls are TRBV20-1 and TRBJ2-1, with 10 bases lining up with TRBD2. V dropped 0 bases and J dropped 2; count of bases not matched to a gene: 4. This CDR3 spans 16 amino acids. Germline-derived CDR1 and CDR2 are DFQATT and SNEGSKA (reference sequence). This CDR3 reads CSARDLAGAPYNEQFF. In DNA form, the CDR3 reads TGCAGTGCTAGAGACCTAGCGGGGGCTCCCTACAATGAGCAGTTCTTC.